The 20 T cell receptor beta chains reported below all come from one sample, sequenced in a study of T cell changes during pregnancy in multiple sclerosis. Method: immunoSEQ multiplex PCR; TCRdb's copy keeps in-frame clones and lacks some. The data show around 100,000 clones, with 80% to 95% seen just once and about 1.5% held by the top ten. Sample: peripheral blood, taken in the third trimester of pregnancy. These receptors all stem from a female donor with multiple sclerosis, enrolled in a pregnancy study.

V is TRBV19 and J is TRBJ2-7, with 7 nucleotides matching TRBD1. CDR1 and CDR2 (germline): LNHDA, SQIVND (reference sequence). This CDR3 region has 14 residues. V trimming: 3 bases; J trimming: 5 bases; junction bases outside the gene matches: 7. Here the CDR3 DNA reads TGTGCCAGTAGTATTCCGGGACAGTCCCACGAGCAGTACTTC. Its protein product is CASSIPGQSHEQYF.

The chain combines TRBV6-5 with TRBJ2-5; 9 bases map to TRBD1. The V segment lost 8 bases and the J segment 4 bases; nucleotides outside the gene matches: 8. Germline-derived CDR1 and CDR2 are MNHEY and SVGAGI. This CDR3 region has 14 residues. This chain's CDR3 is CASLRDRVSETQYF. The CDR3 DNA sequence: TGTGCCAGCCTCCGGGACAGGGTGTCAGAGACCCAGTACTTC.

The genes are TRBV5-5 and TRBJ2-5, with TRBD1 as a possible D gene (5 bases). CDR1 and CDR2 (germline): SGHKS, YYEKEE (reference sequence). Trimming left V 2 bases short and J 5 bases short, with 10 bases between. The CDR3 contains 13 residues. CDR3 sequence reads: CASSLPGWETQYF. The CDR3 DNA reads as TGTGCCAGCAGCTTACCAGGGTGGGAGACCCAGTACTTC.

The chain has TRBV19 and TRBJ1-3; 8 positions match TRBD1. Germline CDR1 reads LNHDA; CDR2 reads SQIVND (reference sequence). The V segment lost 7 bases and the J segment 0 bases; nucleotides outside the gene matches: 5. The CDR3 is 15 amino acids. The CDR3 protein is CASTDRALSGNTIYF. The CDR3 DNA follows: TGTGCCAGTACGGACAGGGCCCTCTCTGGAAACACCATATATTTT. Combining the CDR3 with reference TRBV19 and TRBJ1-3 gives the whole variable domain DGGITQSPKYLFRKEGQNVTLSCEQNLNHDAMYWYRQDPGQGLRLIYYSQIVNDFQKGDIAEGYSVSREKKESFPLTVTSAQKNPTAFYLCASTDRALSGNTIYFGEGSWLTVV.

The chain carries TRBV15 and TRBJ2-3; TRBD2 agrees at 8 bases. This CDR3 has 16 residues. The V gene's germline CDR1 is LNHNV and CDR2 YYDKDF (reference sequence). V gave up 0 bases and J gave up 2 bases; unmatched junction bases: 4. This chain's CDR3 is CATSRDMRGVTDTQYF. Written as DNA, the CDR3 is TGTGCCACCAGCAGAGATATGCGGGGGGTCACAGATACGCAGTATTTT.

The chain is built from TRBV28 and TRBJ1-3, with D unclear. CDR1 and CDR2 from the germline V gene are MDHEN and SYDVKM. V was shortened by 2 bases and J by 0 bases, with 8 bases between the two germline ends. The CDR3 contains 15 residues. In DNA form, the CDR3 reads TGTGCCAGCAGTTTAACCGCGTTCTCTGGAAACACCATATATTTT. Translation gives CASSLTAFSGNTIYF.

Only one count was recorded for this clone. The V and J genes are TRBV7-9 and TRBJ2-6; 9 positions agree with TRBD1. The CDR3 extends over 18 amino acids. CDR1 SEHNR and CDR2 FQNEAQ come from the germline V gene (reference sequence). The V gene end was trimmed by 2 bases and the J gene end by 4 bases; junction bases not matched to a gene: 9. In nucleotides, the CDR3 is TGTGCCAGCAGCTTATCACCGGGACAGGGCGCCGGGGCCAACGTCCTGACTTTC. Translating it yields CASSLSPGQGAGANVLTF.

The chain recombines TRBV30 with TRBJ2-5, with 7 bases lining up with TRBD1. CDR1 is GTSNPN and CDR2 is SVGIG in the germline V gene (reference sequence). The junction had 9 bases not matched to a gene; V was cut back by 0 bases and J by 5 bases. This CDR3 comprises 15 residues. The CDR3 sequence: CAWSVQRGPAETQYF. CDR3 DNA: TGTGCCTGGAGTGTACAAAGGGGGCCCGCGGAGACCCAGTACTTC.

The rearrangement joins TRBV12-5 to TRBJ2-1, with 8 bases identical to TRBD2. Germline CDR1 and CDR2: LGHNT and FRNRAP. CDR3 length: 12 amino acids. V gave up 5 bases and J gave up 9 bases; unmatched junction bases: 3. This chain's CDR3 is CASGPGGVEQFF. The CDR3 coding sequence is TGTGCTAGTGGTCCCGGGGGGGTTGAGCAGTTCTTC.

V usage is TRBV7-9 and J usage is TRBJ2-1; 11 bases map to TRBD2. V shed 3 bases and J 10 bases; nucleotides not matched to a gene: 11. Germline lookup yields CDR1 SEHNR and CDR2 FQNEAQ (reference sequence). CDR3 length: 16 amino acids. The CDR3 DNA follows: TGTGCCAGCAGCTTCCCGGCTGGACTAGCGGGTGGGGAGCAGTTCTTC. Translation: CASSFPAGLAGGEQFF.

The chain combines TRBV6-5 with TRBJ2-5, with 8 bases identical to TRBD2. V lost 6 bases to trimming and J lost 6 bases; unmatched junction nucleotides: 6. The CDR3 is 13 residues long. Germline V gene lookup returns CDR1 MNHEY and CDR2 SVGAGI. The CDR3 protein is CASSTGGAKTQYF. The CDR3 DNA follows: TGTGCCAGCAGCACGGGGGGGGCGAAGACCCAGTACTTC.

The chain uses TRBV5-6 and TRBJ1-2; a weak D match, TRBD1 (5 bases). The germline V gene has CDR1 SGHDT and CDR2 YYEEEE. Deletions cut 1 base from V and 2 bases from J, with 9 bases between. This CDR3 region has 14 residues. The CDR3 nucleotides are TGTGCCAGCAGCTTGAACAGGTTAAACTATGGCTACACCTTC. Protein: CASSLNRLNYGYTF.

The chain links TRBV4-2 to TRBJ1-4; TRBD1 is a possible D gene (6 bases). The CDR3 is 16 amino acids. Germline CDR1 LGHNA, CDR2 YNFKEQ. With 0 bases removed from V and 7 bases from J, the gap between germline ends came to 15 bases. CDR3 protein: CASSQEGAGAGEKLFF. The CDR3 DNA reads as TGTGCCAGCAGCCAAGAGGGGGCGGGGGCGGGTGAAAAACTGTTTTTT.

The chain is built from TRBV30 and TRBJ2-1, with D tentatively TRBD1 (6 bases). Germline CDR1 is GTSNPN and CDR2 is SVGIG (reference sequence). The CDR3 loop spans 12 amino acids. V lost 0 bases, J lost 15 bases, and 15 bases lay in between. The CDR3 is CAWSVQGPSAFF. The CDR3 DNA reads as TGTGCCTGGAGTGTACAGGGTCCGTCAGCGTTCTTC.

This clone was found once. This chain links TRBV29-1 with TRBJ2-2, with 13 bases lining up with TRBD2. V lost 6 bases and J lost 1; bases outside the gene matches: 11. From germline, CDR1 is SQVTM and CDR2 ANQGSEA. This CDR3 has 18 residues. The CDR3 sequence is CSVVVLAGGPLNTGELFF. The CDR3 DNA follows: TGCAGCGTCGTAGTACTAGCGGGAGGGCCCTTGAACACCGGGGAGCTGTTTTTT.

The rearrangement links TRBV6-5 to TRBJ2-3, with 8 bases matching TRBD2. Germline lookup yields CDR1 MNHEY and CDR2 SVGAGI. The V segment lost 5 bases and the J segment 3 bases; nucleotides outside the gene matches: 7. This CDR3 has 15 residues. CDR3 sequence: CASSPFSGATDTQYF. Here the CDR3 DNA reads TGTGCCAGCAGTCCCTTTAGCGGGGCAACAGATACGCAGTATTTT.

The chain combines TRBV18 with TRBJ1-5; 7 bases agree with TRBD1. CDR3 length: 16 amino acids. Trimming at V came to 3 bases and at J to 4 bases, leaving 9 bases not matched to a gene. The germline V gene encodes CDR1 KGHSH and CDR2 LQKENI. CDR3 in amino acids: CASSPLGPGGNQPQHF. The CDR3 bases are TGTGCCAGCTCACCTCTAGGGCCAGGGGGGAATCAGCCCCAGCATTTT.

The chain employs TRBV7-9 and TRBJ1-1; no clear D gene. CDR1 and CDR2 (germline): SEHNR, FQNEAQ (reference sequence). V was shortened by 5 bases and J by 1 base, with 11 bases between the two germline ends. This CDR3 spans 14 amino acids. CDR3 coding DNA: TGTGCCAGCAGCCTTATGACGGGGAACACTGAAGCTTTCTTT. It yields the protein CASSLMTGNTEAFF. The full variable domain, with the rest looked up from reference TRBV7-9 and TRBJ1-1, is DTGVSQNPRHKITKRGQNVTFRCDPISEHNRLYWYRQTLGQGPEFLTYFQNEAQLEKSRLLSDRFSAERPKGSFSTLEIQRTEQGDSAMYLCASSLMTGNTEAFFGQGTRLTVV.

This chain connects TRBV2 to TRBJ1-6, with no clear D. The ends were cut back, 2 bases at V and 6 bases at J, with 8 bases in the middle. This CDR3 spans 14 amino acids. Germline V gene lookup returns CDR1 SNHLY and CDR2 FYNNEI. In DNA form, the CDR3 reads TGTGCCAGCAGTGAACTAACCGGTAATTCACCCCTCCACTTT. This codes for CASSELTGNSPLHF.

V usage is TRBV9 and J usage is TRBJ2-1, with D perhaps TRBD2 (5 bases). Trimming took off 5 bases at V and 0 bases at J, with 15 bases between the two ends. Germline V CDR1 and CDR2: SGDLS, YYNGEE. This CDR3 spans 16 amino acids. The CDR3 DNA sequence: TGTGCCAGCAGGGAAACCCCGGGGAGCTCCTACAATGAGCAGTTCTTC. Protein sequence: CASRETPGSSYNEQFF.